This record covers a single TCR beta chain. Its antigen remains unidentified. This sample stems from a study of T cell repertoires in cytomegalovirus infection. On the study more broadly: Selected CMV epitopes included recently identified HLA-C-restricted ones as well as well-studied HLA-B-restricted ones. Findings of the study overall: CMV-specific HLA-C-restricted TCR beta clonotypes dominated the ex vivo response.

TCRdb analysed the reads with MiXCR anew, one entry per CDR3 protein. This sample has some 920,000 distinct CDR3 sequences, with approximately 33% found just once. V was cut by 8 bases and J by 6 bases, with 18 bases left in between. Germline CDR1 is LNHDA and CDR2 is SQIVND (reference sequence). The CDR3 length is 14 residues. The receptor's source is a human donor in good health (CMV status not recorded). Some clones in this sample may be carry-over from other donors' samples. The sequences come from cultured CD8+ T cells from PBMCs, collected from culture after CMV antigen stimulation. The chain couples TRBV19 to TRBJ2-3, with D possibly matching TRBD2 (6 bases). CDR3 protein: CASWTLSGTDTQYF. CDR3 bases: TGTGCCAGTTGGACCCTTTCAGGGACTGATACGCAGTATTTT.